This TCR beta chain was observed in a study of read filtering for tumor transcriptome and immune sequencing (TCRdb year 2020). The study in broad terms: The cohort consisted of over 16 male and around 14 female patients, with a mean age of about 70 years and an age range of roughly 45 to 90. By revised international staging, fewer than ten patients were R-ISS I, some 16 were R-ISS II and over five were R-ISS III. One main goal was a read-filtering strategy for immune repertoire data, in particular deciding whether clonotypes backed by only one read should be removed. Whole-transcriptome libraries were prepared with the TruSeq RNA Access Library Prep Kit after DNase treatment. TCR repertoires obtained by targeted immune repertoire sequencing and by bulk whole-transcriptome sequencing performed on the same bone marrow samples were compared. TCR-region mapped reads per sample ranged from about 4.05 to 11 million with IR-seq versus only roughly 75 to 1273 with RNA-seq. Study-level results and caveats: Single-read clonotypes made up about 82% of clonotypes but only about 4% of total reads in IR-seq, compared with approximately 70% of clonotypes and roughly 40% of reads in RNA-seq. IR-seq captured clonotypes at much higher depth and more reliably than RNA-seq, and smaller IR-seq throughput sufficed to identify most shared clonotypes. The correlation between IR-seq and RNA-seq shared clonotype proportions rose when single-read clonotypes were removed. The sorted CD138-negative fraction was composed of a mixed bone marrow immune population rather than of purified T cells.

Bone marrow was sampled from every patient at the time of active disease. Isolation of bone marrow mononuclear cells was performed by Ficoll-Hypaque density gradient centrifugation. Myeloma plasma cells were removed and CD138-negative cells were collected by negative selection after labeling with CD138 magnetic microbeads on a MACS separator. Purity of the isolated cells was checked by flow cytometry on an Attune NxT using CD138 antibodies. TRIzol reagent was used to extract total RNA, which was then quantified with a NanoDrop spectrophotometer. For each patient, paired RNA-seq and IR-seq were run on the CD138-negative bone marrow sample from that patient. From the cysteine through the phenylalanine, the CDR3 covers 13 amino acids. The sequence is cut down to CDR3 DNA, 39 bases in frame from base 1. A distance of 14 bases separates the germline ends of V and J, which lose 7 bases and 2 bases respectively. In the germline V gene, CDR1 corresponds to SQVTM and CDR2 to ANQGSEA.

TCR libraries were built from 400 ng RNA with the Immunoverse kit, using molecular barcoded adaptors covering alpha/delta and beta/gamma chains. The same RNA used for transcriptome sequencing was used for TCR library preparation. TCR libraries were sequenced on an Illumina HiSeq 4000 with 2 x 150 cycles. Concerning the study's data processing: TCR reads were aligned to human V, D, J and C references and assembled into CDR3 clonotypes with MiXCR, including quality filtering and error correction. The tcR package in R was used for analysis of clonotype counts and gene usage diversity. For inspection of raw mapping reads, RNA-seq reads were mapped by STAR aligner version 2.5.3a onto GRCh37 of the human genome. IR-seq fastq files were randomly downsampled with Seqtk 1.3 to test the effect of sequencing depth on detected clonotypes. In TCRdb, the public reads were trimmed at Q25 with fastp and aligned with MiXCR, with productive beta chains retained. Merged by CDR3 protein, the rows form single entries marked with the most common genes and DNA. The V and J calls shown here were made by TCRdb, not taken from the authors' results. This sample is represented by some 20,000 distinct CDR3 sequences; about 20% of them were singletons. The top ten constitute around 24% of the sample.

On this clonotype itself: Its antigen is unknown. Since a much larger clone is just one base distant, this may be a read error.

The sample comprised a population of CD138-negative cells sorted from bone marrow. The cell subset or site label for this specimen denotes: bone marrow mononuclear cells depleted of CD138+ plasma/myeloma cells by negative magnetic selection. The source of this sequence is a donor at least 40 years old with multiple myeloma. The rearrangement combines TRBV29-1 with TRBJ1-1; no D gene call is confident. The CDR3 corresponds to CSADLSVNTEAFF. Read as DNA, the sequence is TGCAGCGCTGACCTTTCGGTAAACACTGAAGCTTTCTTT.